This TCR beta chain is from a study of blood T cells in healthy people across ages. Combining a sample-barcoded 5' primer with a J-beta primer mix, a second PCR ran for roughly 6 to 11 cycles. Via MiXCR, TCRdb re-called the 5' RACE reads, giving one row per CDR3 protein. The sample lists 1.8 million or so distinct CDR3 sequences; 30% to 40% were seen once. The CDR3 has 16 residues. Germline values: CDR1 MDHEN, CDR2 SYDVKM. The V end lost 4 bases, the J end lost 0 bases, and 16 bases lay between the germline ends. Comments on this clonotype: Its matching antigen is unknown.

Study-level findings and limits: Comparison with aged donors showed that long-lived donors had more naive CD4+ cells and higher diversity.

The sequence came from a human donor in good health. This chain links TRBV28 with TRBJ2-7; unclear D gene. Material for sequencing was blood. This CDR3 reads CASSSLTGLLSYEQYF. The CDR3 DNA reads TGTGCCAGCAGTTCTCTGACGGGCCTTCTCTCCTACGAGCAGTACTTC.